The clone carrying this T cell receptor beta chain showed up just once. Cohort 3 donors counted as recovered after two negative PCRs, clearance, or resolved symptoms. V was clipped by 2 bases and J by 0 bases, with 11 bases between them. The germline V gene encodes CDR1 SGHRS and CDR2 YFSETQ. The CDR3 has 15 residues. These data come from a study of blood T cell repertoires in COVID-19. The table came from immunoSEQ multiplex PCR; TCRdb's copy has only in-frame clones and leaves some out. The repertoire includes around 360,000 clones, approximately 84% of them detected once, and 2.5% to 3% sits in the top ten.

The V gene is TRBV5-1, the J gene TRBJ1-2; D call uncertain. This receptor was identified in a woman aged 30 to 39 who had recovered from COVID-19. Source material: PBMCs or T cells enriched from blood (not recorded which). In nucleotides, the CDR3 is TGCGCCAGCAGCTTCCATACCTCTACTAACTATGGCTACACCTTC. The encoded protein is CASSFHTSTNYGYTF.